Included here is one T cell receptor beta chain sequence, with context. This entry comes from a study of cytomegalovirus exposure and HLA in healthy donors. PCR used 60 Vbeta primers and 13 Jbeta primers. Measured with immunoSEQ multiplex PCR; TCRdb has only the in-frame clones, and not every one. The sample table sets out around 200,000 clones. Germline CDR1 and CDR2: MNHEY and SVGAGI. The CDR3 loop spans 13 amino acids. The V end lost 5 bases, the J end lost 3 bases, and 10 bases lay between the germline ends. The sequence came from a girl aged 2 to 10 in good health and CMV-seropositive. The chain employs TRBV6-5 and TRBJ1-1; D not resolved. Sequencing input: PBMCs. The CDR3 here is CASSLTVDTEAFF. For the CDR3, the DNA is TGTGCCAGCAGTCTCACAGTGGACACTGAAGCTTTCTTT.